A single sample is the source of the 17 T cell receptor beta chains below, sequenced in a study of OX40 agonist ivuxolimab in advanced cancers. The protocol was immunoSEQ multiplex PCR, while the TCRdb copy is restricted to in-frame clones and leaves out a portion. The sample has 70,000 or so clones, approximately 86% seen once. The sequences come from CD4+ or CD8+ T cells sorted from blood, collected in a trial of the OX40 agonist ivuxolimab. The receptors here all came from an adult with an advanced solid tumor such as melanoma, head and neck, liver or kidney cancer.

A few counts support this clone. The chain carries TRBV4-2 and TRBJ1-2; D may be TRBD1 (5 bases). V was pared by 2 bases and J by 4 bases, with 14 bases between. This CDR3 region has 15 residues. The V gene's germline CDR1 is LGHNA and CDR2 YNFKEQ. The CDR3 loop reads CASSQSLTESYGYTF. DNA for the CDR3: TGTGCCAGCAGCCAAAGTCTGACAGAAAGCTATGGCTACACCTTC.

The chain links TRBV6-5 to TRBJ1-5; tentative D call: TRBD1 (6 bases). Germline V gene data show CDR1 as MNHEY and CDR2 as SVGAGI. The CDR3 has 13 amino acids. Trimming left V 6 bases short and J 6 bases short, with 12 bases between. DNA of the CDR3: TGTGCCAGCAGGGGCAGGGGTGGTCAGCCCCAGCATTTT. Amino acids: CASRGRGGQPQHF.

The gene calls are TRBV7-3 and TRBJ2-1; maybe TRBD2 (6 bases). Germline CDR1 reads SGHTA; CDR2 reads FQGTGA. The CDR3 has 15 residues. Deletions cut 5 bases from V and 7 bases from J, with 18 bases between. As DNA, the CDR3 is TGTGCCAGCAGCACGGGAACGGGACTGGGAAATGAGCAGTTCTTC. It is translated as CASSTGTGLGNEQFF.

With respect to this clone: Other DNA sequences within the sample encode an identical CDR3. CDR3 in DNA: TGTGCCAGCAGCCGTCTAGCGGGCTACAATGAGCAGTTCTTC. Residues: CASSRLAGYNEQFF. The rearrangement joins TRBV5-5 to TRBJ2-1; TRBD2 aligns across 8 bases. Germline V lookup: CDR1 SGHKS, CDR2 YYEKEE (reference sequence). With V trimmed by 4 bases and J by 3 bases, 3 bases remained unmatched. The CDR3 sequence is 14 residues long.

J is TRBJ2-1 and V is TRBV6-5; possibly TRBD1 or TRBD2 for D (5 bases each). Between the trimmed V and J ends, which lost 5 bases and 5 bases, there was a span of 13 bases. The V gene's germline CDR1 is MNHEY and CDR2 SVGAGI. This CDR3 has 14 residues. The chain's CDR3 is CASSPGTANNEQFF. The CDR3, as DNA: TGTGCCAGCAGTCCCGGGACGGCAAACAATGAGCAGTTCTTC.

This clone was seen just once. The J gene is TRBJ1-2, the V gene TRBV7-2; D may be TRBD1 (6 bases). Germline assignment: CDR1 SGHTA and CDR2 FQGNSA. Trimming left V 1 base short and J 2 bases short, with 14 bases between. The CDR3 totals 16 residues. CDR3 coding DNA: TGTGCCAGCAGCTTAGAGGGGGGGGCACAGAACTATGGCTACACCTTC. Translating gives CASSLEGGAQNYGYTF.

The chain carries TRBV7-2 and TRBJ2-3; 13 bases are shared with TRBD2. Germline V lookup: CDR1 SGHTA, CDR2 FQGNSA. V shed 5 bases, J shed 8 bases, and the junction held 13 bases outside the gene matches. This CDR3 has 17 residues. CDR3 residues: CASSRTPGLAGRGTQYF. CDR3 DNA sequence: TGTGCCAGCAGCCGCACCCCGGGACTAGCGGGGCGAGGTACGCAGTATTTT.

The genes are TRBV27 and TRBJ2-7, with D maybe TRBD2 (5 bases). CDR1 and CDR2 (germline): MNHEY, SMNVEV (reference sequence). V lost 5 bases and J lost 0, with 11 bases in between. The length of the CDR3 is 14 residues. The CDR3 is CASSPKTISYEQYF. CDR3 sequence (DNA): TGTGCCAGCAGTCCGAAGACTATCTCCTACGAGCAGTACTTC.

The chain links TRBV19 to TRBJ2-2, with 13 nucleotides matching TRBD2. This CDR3 has 15 amino acids. Germline CDR1 and CDR2: LNHDA and SQIVND (reference sequence). The V segment lost 6 bases and the J segment 5 bases; nucleotides outside the gene matches: 3. The CDR3 region is CASRGLAGSTGELFF. The DNA of the CDR3 is TGTGCCAGTAGGGGACTAGCGGGAAGTACCGGGGAGCTGTTTTTT.

The rearrangement links TRBV6-1 to TRBJ2-1; weak D call: TRBD1 (6 bases). This CDR3 comprises 15 residues. Trimming shortened V by 7 bases and J by 6 bases, and 19 bases separated the two germline ends. Germline V gene sequence: CDR1 MNHNS, CDR2 SASEGT. The CDR3 is CASNLGLGQINEQFF. Here the CDR3 DNA reads TGTGCCAGCAACTTAGGACTTGGACAGATCAATGAGCAGTTCTTC.

The chain recombines TRBV4-3 with TRBJ2-1; the D gene is possibly TRBD2 (5 bases). CDR3 length: 15 residues. V was clipped by 1 base and J by 5 bases, with 12 bases between them. Germline values: CDR1 LGHNA, CDR2 YSLEER. CDR3 sequence: CASSQGGSSNNEQFF. The CDR3, as DNA: TGCGCCAGCAGCCAAGGCGGGTCGTCCAACAATGAGCAGTTCTTC.

J is TRBJ2-2 and V is TRBV7-8; D gene unclear. V lost 0 bases and J lost 5, with 7 bases in between. The CDR3 contains 14 residues. Germline V gene lookup returns CDR1 SGHVS and CDR2 FQNEAQ. The CDR3 nucleotides are TGTGCCAGCAGCTTAGCGCAGTGGACCGGGGAGCTGTTTTTT. Translated: CASSLAQWTGELFF. Full variable domain (rest looked up from reference TRBV7-8 and TRBJ2-2): GAGVSQSPRYKVAKRGQDVALRCDPISGHVSLFWYQQALGQGPEFLTYFQNEAQLDKSGLPSDRFFAERPEGSVSTLKIQRTQQEDSAVYLCASSLAQWTGELFFGEGSRLTVL.

The chain is built from TRBV6-5 and TRBJ1-1, with 7 positions matching TRBD1. V was clipped by 5 bases and J by 7 bases; unmatched bases: 10. The V gene's germline CDR1 is MNHEY and CDR2 SVGAGI. There are 14 residues in the CDR3. CDR3 DNA: TGTGCCAGCAGTAGGGCCAGGGGGTCGAGTGAAGCTTTCTTT. Translated, it gives CASSRARGSSEAFF.

This clone came up once. The chain recombines TRBV9 with TRBJ2-7, with TRBD1 matching 9 bases. Germline V gives CDR1 SGDLS, CDR2 YYNGEE. There are 14 residues in the CDR3. J gave up 6 bases and V 7 bases, and 11 bases lay outside the gene matches. The CDR3 coding sequence is TGTGCCAGCGGAGGGGACAGGGACGAGGTCGAGCAGTACTTC. Protein sequence: CASGGDRDEVEQYF.

The chain joins TRBV5-8 to TRBJ2-6; D remains ambiguous. The CDR3 sequence is 15 residues long. From germline, CDR1 is SGHTS and CDR2 YDEGEE. V was shortened by 0 bases and J by 0 bases, with 4 bases between the two germline ends. CDR3 protein: CASSLVGSGANVLTF. Here the CDR3 DNA reads TGTGCCAGCAGCTTGGTTGGCTCTGGGGCCAACGTCCTGACTTTC.

The chain links TRBV19 to TRBJ2-6, with 7 positions matching TRBD1. CDR1 LNHDA and CDR2 SQIVND come from the germline V gene (reference sequence). CDR3 size: 18 residues. The ends lost 4 bases at V and 1 base at J; junction bases unmatched: 10. The DNA of the CDR3 is TGTGCCAGTAGTACAACGGGACAGCCTACGTCTGGGGCCAACGTCCTGACTTTC. It is translated as CASSTTGQPTSGANVLTF.

The V gene is TRBV6-5, the J gene TRBJ1-2; no firm D call. V lost 6 bases to trimming and J lost 4 bases, with 12 bases between them. CDR3 size: 13 residues. From germline, CDR1 is MNHEY and CDR2 SVGAGI. The CDR3 spells CASSLQRSYGYTF. DNA for the CDR3: TGTGCCAGCAGCCTACAGAGAAGCTATGGCTACACCTTC.